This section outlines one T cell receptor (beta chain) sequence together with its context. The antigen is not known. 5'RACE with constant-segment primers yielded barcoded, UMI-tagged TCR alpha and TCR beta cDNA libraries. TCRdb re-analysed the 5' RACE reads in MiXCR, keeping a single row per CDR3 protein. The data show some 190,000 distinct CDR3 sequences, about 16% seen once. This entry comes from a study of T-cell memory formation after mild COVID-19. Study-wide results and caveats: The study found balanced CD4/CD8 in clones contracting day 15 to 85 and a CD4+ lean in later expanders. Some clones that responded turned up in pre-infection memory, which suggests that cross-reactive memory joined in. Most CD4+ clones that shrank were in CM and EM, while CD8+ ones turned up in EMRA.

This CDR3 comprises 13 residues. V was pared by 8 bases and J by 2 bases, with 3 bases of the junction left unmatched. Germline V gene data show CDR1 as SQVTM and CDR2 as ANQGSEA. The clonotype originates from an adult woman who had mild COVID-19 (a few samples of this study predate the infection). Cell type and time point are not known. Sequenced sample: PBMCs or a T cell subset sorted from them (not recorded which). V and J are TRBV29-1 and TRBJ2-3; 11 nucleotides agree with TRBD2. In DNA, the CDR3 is TGCAGCCTTAGCGGGAGGGCCACAGATACGCAGTATTTT. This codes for CSLSGRATDTQYF.